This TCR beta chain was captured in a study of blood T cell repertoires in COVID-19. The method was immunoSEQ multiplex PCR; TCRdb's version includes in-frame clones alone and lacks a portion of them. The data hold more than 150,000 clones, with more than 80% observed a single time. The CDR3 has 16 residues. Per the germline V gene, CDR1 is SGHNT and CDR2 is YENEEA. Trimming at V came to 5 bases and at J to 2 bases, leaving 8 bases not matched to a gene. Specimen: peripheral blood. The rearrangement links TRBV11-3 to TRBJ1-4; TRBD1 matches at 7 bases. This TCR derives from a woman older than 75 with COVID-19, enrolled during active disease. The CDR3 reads CASSRTKTGTNEKLFF. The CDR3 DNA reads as TGTGCCAGCAGCCGTACAAAGACAGGGACTAATGAAAAACTGTTTTTT.